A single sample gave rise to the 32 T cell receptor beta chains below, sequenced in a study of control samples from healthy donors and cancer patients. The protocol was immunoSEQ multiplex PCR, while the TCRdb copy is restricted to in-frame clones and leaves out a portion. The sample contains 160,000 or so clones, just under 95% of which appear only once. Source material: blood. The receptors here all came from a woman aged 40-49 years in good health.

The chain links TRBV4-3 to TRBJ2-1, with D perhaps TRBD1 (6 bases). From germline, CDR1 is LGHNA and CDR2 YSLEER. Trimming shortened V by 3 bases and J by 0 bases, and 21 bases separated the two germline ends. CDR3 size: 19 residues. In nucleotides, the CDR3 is TGCGCCAGCAGCCATGGTCGGGACAACCGATTAAGCTCCTACAATGAGCAGTTCTTC. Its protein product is CASSHGRDNRLSSYNEQFF.

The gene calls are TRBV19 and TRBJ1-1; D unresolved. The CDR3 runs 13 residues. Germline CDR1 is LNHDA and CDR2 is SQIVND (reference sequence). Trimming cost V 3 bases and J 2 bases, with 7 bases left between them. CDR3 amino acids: CASSIYGNTEAFF. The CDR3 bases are TGTGCCAGTAGTATCTATGGAAACACTGAAGCTTTCTTT.

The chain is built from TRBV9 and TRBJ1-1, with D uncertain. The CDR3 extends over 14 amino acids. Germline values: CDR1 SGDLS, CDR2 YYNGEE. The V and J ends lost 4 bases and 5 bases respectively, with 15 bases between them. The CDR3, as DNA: TGTGCCAGCAGCCCGGAGGGCCGGGGAACTGAAGCTTTCTTT. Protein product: CASSPEGRGTEAFF.

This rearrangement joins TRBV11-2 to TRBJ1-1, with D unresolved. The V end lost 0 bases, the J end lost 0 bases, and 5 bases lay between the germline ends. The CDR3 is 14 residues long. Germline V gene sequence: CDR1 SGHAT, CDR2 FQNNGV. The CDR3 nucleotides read TGTGCCAGCAGCTTAGAAGCCCTGAACACTGAAGCTTTCTTT. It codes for CASSLEALNTEAFF.

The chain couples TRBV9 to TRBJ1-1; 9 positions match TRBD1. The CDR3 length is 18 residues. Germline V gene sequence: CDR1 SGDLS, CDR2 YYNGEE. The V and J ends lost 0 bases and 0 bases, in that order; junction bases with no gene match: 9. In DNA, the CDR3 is TGTGCCAGCAGCGTAGTAGACAGGGGGGCCTCTATGAACACTGAAGCTTTCTTT. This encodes CASSVVDRGASMNTEAFF.

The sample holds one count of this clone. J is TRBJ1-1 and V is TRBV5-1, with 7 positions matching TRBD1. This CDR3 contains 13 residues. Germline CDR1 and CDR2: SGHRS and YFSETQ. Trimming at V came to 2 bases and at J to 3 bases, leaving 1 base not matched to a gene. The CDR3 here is CASSFTGDTEAFF. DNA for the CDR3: TGCGCCAGCAGCTTCACAGGGGACACTGAAGCTTTCTTT. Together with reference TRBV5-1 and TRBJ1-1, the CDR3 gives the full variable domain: KAGVTQTPRYLIKTRGQQVTLSCSPISGHRSVSWYQQTPGQGLQFLFEYFSETQRNKGNFPGRFSGRQFSNSRSEMNVSTLELGDSALYLCASSFTGDTEAFFGQGTRLTVV.

The CDR3 spells CASQRLMGNRAIPEAFF. CDR3 sequence (DNA): TGTGCCAGCCAAAGACTTATGGGGAACAGGGCGATTCCTGAAGCTTTCTTT. V is TRBV27 and J is TRBJ1-1; TRBD1 might be the D (6 bases). Germline CDR1 reads MNHEY; CDR2 reads SMNVEV (reference sequence). Trimming stripped 8 bases from V and 6 bases from J, with 28 bases between. The CDR3 extends over 17 amino acids.

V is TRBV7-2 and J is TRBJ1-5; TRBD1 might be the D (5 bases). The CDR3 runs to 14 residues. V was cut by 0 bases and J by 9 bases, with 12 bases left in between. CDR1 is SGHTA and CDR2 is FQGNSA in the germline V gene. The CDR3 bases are TGTGCCAGCAGCTTAGCAGGGGCCCCTGGGCCCCAGCATTTT. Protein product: CASSLAGAPGPQHF.

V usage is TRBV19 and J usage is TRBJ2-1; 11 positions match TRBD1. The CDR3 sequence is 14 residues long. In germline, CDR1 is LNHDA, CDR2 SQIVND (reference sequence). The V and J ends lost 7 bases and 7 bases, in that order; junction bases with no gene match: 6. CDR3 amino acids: CASTGQGARNEQFF. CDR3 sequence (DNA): TGTGCCAGTACCGGACAGGGGGCGCGGAATGAGCAGTTCTTC.

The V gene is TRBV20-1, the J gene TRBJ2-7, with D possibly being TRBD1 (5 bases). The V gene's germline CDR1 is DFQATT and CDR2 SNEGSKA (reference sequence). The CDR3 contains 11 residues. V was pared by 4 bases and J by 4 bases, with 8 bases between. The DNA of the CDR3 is TGCAGTGCTAAAGACAGTTACGAGCAGTACTTC. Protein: CSAKDSYEQYF.

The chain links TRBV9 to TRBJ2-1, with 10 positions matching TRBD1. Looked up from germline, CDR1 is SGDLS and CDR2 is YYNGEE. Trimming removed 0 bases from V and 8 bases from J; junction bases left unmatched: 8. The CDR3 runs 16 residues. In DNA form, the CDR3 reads TGTGCCAGCAGCGTAGTCGGACAGGGGGGGTTTGATGAGCAGTTCTTC. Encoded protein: CASSVVGQGGFDEQFF.

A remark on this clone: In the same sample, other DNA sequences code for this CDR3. CDR3 region: CASSAGDGGADIQYF. CDR3 DNA: TGTGCCAGCAGCGCGGGTGACGGGGGGGCGGACATTCAGTACTTC. The genes are TRBV9 and TRBJ2-4; the match to TRBD2 covers 8 bases. Germline V gives CDR1 SGDLS, CDR2 YYNGEE. V was pared by 3 bases and J by 8 bases, with 10 bases of the junction left unmatched. This CDR3 contains 15 residues.

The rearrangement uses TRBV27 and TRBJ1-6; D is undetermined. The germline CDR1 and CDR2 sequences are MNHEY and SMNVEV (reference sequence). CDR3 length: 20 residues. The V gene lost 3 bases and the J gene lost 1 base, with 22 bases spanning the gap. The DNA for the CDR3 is TGTGCCAGCAGTTTGCATCGGGGAGATACCCTCGGGTCCTATAATTCACCCCTCCACTTT. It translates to CASSLHRGDTLGSYNSPLHF.

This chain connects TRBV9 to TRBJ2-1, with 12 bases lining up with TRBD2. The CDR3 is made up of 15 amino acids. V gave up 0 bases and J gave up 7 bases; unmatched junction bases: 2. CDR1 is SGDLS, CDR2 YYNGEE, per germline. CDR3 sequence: CASSVGTSGGNEQFF. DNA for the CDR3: TGTGCCAGCAGCGTAGGAACTAGCGGGGGGAATGAGCAGTTCTTC.

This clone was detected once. In nucleotides, the CDR3 is TGTGCCAGCAGCCAAGATCTAGGTGAAAAACTGTTTTTT. Its translation is CASSQDLGEKLFF. The rearrangement links TRBV3-1 (or the pseudogene TRBV3-2) to TRBJ1-4; D is unclear. The CDR3 is 13 residues long. V was pared by 0 bases and J by 7 bases, with 6 bases between. The germline V gene encodes CDR1 LGHDT and CDR2 YNNKEL (reference sequence).

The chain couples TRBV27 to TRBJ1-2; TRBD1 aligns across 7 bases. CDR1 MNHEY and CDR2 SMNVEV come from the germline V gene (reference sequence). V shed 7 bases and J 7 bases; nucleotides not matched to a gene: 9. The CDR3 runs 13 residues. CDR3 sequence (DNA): TGTGCCAGCACCACGAGAAGGGGGCCTGGCTACACCTTC. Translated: CASTTRRGPGYTF.

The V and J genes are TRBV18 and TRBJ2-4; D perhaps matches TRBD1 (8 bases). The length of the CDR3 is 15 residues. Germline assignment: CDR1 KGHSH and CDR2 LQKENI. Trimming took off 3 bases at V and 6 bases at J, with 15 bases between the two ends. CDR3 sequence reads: CASSPEQGGRNIQYF. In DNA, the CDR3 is TGTGCCAGCTCACCCGAACAGGGGGGGAGAAACATTCAGTACTTC.

For the CDR3, the DNA is TGCGCCAGCAGCAAGGCGGGGTCACGGGGATCCAATGAGCAGTTCTTC. It specifies CASSKAGSRGSNEQFF. The gene calls are TRBV4-3 and TRBJ2-1, with D perhaps TRBD2 (6 bases). CDR1 LGHNA and CDR2 YSLEER come from the germline V gene. The CDR3 has 16 amino acids. Trimming stripped 5 bases from V and 6 bases from J, with 20 bases between.

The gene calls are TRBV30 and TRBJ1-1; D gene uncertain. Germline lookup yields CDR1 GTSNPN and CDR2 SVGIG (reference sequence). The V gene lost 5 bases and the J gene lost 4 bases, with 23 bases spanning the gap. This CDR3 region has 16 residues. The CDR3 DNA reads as TGTGCCTGGCATCCGGCCTCCGGGTGGGTTCCCACTGAAGCTTTCTTT. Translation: CAWHPASGWVPTEAFF.

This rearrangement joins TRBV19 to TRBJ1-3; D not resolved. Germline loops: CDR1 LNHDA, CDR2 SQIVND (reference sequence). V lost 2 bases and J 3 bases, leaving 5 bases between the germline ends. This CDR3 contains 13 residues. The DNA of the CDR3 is TGTGCCAGTAGTATAAGCCGTGGAAACACCATATATTTT. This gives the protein CASSISRGNTIYF.

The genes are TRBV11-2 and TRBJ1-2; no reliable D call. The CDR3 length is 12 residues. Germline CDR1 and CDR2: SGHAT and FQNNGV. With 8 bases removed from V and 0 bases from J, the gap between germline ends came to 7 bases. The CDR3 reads CASRAANYGYTF. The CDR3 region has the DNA TGTGCCAGCCGGGCAGCTAACTATGGCTACACCTTC. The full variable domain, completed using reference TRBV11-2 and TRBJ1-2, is EAGVAQSPRYKIIEKRQSVAFWCNPISGHATLYWYQQILGQGPKLLIQFQNNGVVDDSQLPKDRFSAERLKGVDSTLKIQPAKLEDSAVYLCASRAANYGYTFGSGTRLTVV.

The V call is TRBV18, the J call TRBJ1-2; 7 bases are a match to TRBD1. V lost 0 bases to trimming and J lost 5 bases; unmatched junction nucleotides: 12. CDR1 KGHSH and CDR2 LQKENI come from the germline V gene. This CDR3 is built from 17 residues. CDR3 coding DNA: TGTGCCAGCTCACCACCTGGGTCAGGGGGACCTCGGTATGGCTACACCTTC. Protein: CASSPPGSGGPRYGYTF.

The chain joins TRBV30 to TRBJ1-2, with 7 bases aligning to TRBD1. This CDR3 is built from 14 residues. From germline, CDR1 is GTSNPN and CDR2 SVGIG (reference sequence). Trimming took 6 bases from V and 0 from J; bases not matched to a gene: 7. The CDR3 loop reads CACHRGAANYGYTF. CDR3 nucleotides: TGTGCCTGCCACAGGGGAGCCGCTAACTATGGCTACACCTTC.

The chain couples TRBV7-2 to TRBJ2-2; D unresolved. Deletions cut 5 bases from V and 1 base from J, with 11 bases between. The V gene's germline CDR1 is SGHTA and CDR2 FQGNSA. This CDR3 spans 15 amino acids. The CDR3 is CASSEYSLNTGELFF. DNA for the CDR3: TGTGCCAGCAGCGAGTACAGCTTGAACACCGGGGAGCTGTTTTTT. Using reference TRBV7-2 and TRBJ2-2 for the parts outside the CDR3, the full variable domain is GAGVSQSPSNKVTEKGKDVELRCDPISGHTALYWYRQSLGQGLEFLIYFQGNSAPDKSGLPSDRFSAERTGGSVSTLTIQRTQQEDSAVYLCASSEYSLNTGELFFGEGSRLTVL.

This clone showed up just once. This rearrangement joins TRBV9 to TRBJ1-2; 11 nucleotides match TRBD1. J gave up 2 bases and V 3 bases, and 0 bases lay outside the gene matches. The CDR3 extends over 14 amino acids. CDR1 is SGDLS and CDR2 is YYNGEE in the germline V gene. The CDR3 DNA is TGTGCCAGCAGCGGGACAGGGGGCAACTATGGCTACACCTTC. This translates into CASSGTGGNYGYTF.

The CDR3 is CASTGSTVYGYTF. The CDR3 nucleotides read TGTGCCAGCACCGGATCGACAGTCTATGGCTACACCTTC. V usage is TRBV12-3 or TRBV12-4 and J usage is TRBJ1-2, with a possible D match to TRBD1 (5 bases). The V end lost 7 bases, the J end lost 4 bases, and 13 bases lay between the germline ends. The CDR3 sequence is 13 residues long.

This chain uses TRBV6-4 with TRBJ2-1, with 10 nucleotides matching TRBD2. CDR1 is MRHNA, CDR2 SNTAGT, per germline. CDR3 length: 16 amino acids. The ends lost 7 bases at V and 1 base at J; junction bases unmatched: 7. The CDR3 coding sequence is TGTGCCAGCAAATTACTAGCGGGGAATTCCTACAATGAGCAGTTCTTC. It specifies CASKLLAGNSYNEQFF.

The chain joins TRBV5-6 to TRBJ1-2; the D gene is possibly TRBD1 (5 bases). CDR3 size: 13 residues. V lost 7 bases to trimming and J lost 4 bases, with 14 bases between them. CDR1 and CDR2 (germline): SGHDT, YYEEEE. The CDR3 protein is CASAGPGSYGYTF. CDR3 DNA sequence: TGTGCCAGCGCGGGGCCCGGTTCCTATGGCTACACCTTC.

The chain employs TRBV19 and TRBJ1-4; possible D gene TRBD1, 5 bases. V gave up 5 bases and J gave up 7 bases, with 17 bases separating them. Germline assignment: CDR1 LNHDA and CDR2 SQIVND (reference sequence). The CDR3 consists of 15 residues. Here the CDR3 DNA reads TGTGCCAGTAGTGTCGAGGGGACGGGGGTTGAAAAACTGTTTTTT. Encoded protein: CASSVEGTGVEKLFF.

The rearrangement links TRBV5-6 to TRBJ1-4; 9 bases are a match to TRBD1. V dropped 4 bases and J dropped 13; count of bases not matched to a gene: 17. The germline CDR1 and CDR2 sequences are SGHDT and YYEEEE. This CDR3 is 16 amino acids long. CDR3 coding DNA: TGTGCCAGCAGCACTTCGGGACAGGGCCTGCTGAAAGGACTGTTTTTT. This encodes CASSTSGQGLLKGLFF.

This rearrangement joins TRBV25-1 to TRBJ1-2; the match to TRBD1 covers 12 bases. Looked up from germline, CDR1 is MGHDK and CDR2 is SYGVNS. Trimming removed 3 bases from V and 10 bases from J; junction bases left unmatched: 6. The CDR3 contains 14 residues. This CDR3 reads CASSDDGTGGIYTF. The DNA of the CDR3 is TGTGCCAGCAGTGACGATGGGACAGGGGGCATCTACACCTTC.

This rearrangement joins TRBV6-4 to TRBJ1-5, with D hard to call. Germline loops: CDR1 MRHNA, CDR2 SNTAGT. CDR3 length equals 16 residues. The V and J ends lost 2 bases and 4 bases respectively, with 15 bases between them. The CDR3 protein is CASSDMNRQANQPQHF. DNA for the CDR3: TGTGCCAGCAGTGACATGAATCGGCAGGCTAATCAGCCCCAGCATTTT.